This is a list of T cell receptor beta chains from one sample in a study of T cells in localized non-small cell lung cancer. The method was immunoSEQ multiplex PCR; TCRdb's version includes in-frame clones alone and lacks a portion of them. Here the sample spans over a thousand clones, under 30% being singletons. Here the sequenced sample was normal lung tissue next to the tumor, taken before any cancer treatment. The receptors stem from a male donor older than 55 with stage I lung adenocarcinoma. The CDR3 runs from the conserved cysteine through the conserved F or W. The D gene is left open where the match is weak. Size values are once, few and many counts, or a class for expanded clones, and some rows have none.

D gene	clone size	V gene	CDR3 length	J gene	CDR3 protein	CDR3 DNA
TRBD2	.	TRBV11-3	16	TRBJ2-1	CASSQTLAGGYNEQFF	TGTGCCAGCAGCCAAACACTAGCGGGGGGGTACAATGAGCAGTTCTTC
TRBD1	few	TRBV11-3	16	TRBJ2-5	CASSLMGQGHQETQYF	TGTGCCAGCAGCTTAATGGGACAGGGGCACCAAGAGACCCAGTACTTC
TRBD2	.	TRBV15	14	TRBJ2-5	CATSRGGNRETQYF	TGTGCCACCAGCAGGGGAGGGAATCGGGAGACCCAGTACTTC
.	few	TRBV9	19	TRBJ2-2	CASSLGDMSASTNTGELFF	TGTGCCAGCAGTCTCGGGGATATGTCGGCCTCTACGAACACCGGGGAGCTGTTTTTT
.	.	TRBV11-3	14	TRBJ2-5	CASSLDVRQETQYF	TGTGCCAGCAGCTTAGATGTCAGACAAGAGACCCAGTACTTC
.	medium-sized	TRBV11-3	14	TRBJ2-2	CASSPHVDTGELFF	TGTGCCAGCAGCCCCCATGTTGACACCGGGGAGCTGTTTTTT
.	.	TRBV18	17	TRBJ2-6	CASSRPGTFSGANVLTF	TGTGCCAGCTCCCGTCCCGGGACATTCTCGGGGGCCAACGTCCTGACTTTC
TRBD1	.	TRBV19	14	TRBJ2-7	CASSSQGQGYEQYF	TGTGCCAGTAGTAGCCAGGGACAGGGCTACGAGCAGTACTTC
.	.	TRBV28	16	TRBJ2-4	CASSLESIGTKNIQYF	TGTGCCAGCAGTTTGGAGTCTATAGGTACCAAAAACATTCAGTACTTC
.	.	TRBV18	14	TRBJ1-2	CASSPPLQGYGYTF	TGTGCCAGCTCACCACCGCTCCAGGGATACGGCTACACCTTC
.	.	TRBV11-3	14	TRBJ1-2	CASSGLRTNYGYTF	TGTGCCAGCAGCGGTTTACGGACTAACTATGGCTACACCTTC
.	large	TRBV11-3	16	TRBJ1-1	CASSGGVVTGGTEAFF	TGTGCCAGCAGCGGAGGGGTAGTGACGGGCGGCACTGAAGCTTTCTTT